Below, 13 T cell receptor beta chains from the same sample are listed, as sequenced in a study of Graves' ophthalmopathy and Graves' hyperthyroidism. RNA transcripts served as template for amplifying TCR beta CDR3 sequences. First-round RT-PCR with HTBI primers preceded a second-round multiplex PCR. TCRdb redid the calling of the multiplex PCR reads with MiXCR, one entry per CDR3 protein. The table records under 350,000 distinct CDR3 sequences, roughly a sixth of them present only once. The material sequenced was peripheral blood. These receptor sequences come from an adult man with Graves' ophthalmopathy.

The CDR3 loop reads CASSQDFTVLYNEQFF. The CDR3 coding sequence is TGTGCCAGCAGCCAAGATTTTACAGTTCTCTACAATGAGCAGTTCTTC. The J gene is TRBJ2-1, the V gene TRBV14; D unclear. The V gene lost 0 bases and the J gene lost 3 bases, with 12 bases spanning the gap. Germline loops: CDR1 SGHDN, CDR2 FVKESK. This CDR3 has 16 residues.

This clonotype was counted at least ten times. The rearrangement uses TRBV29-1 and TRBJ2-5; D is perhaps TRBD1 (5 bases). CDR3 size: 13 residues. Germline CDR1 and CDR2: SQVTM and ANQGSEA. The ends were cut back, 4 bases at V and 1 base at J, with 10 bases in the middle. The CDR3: CSVGDRSQETQYF. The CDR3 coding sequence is TGCAGCGTTGGAGACAGAAGCCAAGAGACCCAGTACTTC.

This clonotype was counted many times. Here the CDR3 DNA reads TGTGCCACCAGTGCGGGATTGTCCTATAATTCACCCCTCCACTTT. Amino acids: CATSAGLSYNSPLHF. This rearrangement joins TRBV24-1 to TRBJ1-6; D gene ambiguous. CDR3 length equals 15 residues. The germline CDR1 and CDR2 sequences are KGHDR and SFDVKD. The V gene lost 5 bases and the J gene lost 1 base, with 8 bases spanning the gap.

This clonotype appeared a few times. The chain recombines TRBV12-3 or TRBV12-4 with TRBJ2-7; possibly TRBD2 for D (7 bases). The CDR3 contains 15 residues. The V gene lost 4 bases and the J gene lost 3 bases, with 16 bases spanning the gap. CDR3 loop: CASSSQGGSLYEQYF. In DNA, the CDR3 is TGTGCCAGCAGTTCACAGGGAGGGAGCCTCTACGAGCAGTACTTC.

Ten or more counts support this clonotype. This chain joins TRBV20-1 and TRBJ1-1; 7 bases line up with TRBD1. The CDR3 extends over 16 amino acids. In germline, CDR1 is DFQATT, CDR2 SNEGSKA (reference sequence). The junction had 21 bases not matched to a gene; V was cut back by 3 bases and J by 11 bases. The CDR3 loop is CSASGTAWVGSMGAFF. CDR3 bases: TGCAGTGCTAGTGGGACAGCTTGGGTAGGGTCTATGGGGGCTTTCTTT.

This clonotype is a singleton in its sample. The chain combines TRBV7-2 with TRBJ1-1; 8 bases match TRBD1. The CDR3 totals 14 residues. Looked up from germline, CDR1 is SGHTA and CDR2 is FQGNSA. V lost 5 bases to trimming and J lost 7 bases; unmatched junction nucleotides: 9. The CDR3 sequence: CASSLRTGNGEAFF. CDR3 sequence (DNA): TGTGCCAGCAGCCTGCGGACAGGGAACGGTGAAGCTTTCTTT.

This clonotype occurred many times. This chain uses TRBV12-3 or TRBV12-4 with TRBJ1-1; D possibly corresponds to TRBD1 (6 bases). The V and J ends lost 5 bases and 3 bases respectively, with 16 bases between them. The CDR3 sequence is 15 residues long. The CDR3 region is CASSPRRGLDTEAFF. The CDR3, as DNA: TGTGCCAGCAGTCCTCGGAGGGGGTTGGACACTGAAGCTTTCTTT.

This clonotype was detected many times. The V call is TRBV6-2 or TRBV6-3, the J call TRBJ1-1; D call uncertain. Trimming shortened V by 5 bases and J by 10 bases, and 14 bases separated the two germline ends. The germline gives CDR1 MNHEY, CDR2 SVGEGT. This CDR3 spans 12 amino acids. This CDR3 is CASSPKPLGAFF. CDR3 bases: TGTGCCAGCAGTCCCAAGCCTCTGGGAGCTTTCTTT.

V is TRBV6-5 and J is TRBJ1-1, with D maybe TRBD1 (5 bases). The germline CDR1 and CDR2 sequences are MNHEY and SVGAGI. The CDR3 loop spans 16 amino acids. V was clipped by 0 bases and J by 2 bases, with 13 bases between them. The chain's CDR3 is CASSYSKVDTNTEAFF. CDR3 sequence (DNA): TGTGCCAGCAGTTACTCGAAAGTGGACACTAACACTGAAGCTTTCTTT.

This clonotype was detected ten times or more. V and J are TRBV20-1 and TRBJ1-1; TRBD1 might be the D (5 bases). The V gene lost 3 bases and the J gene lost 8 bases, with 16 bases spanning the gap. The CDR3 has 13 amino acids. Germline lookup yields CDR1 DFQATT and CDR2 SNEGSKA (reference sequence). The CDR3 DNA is TGCAGTGCTAGGCTGGGGGGATCCGTCGAAGCTTTCTTT. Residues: CSARLGGSVEAFF.

The CDR3 protein is CASSYTGTGYEQYF. CDR3 coding DNA: TGTGCCAGCAGTTACACCGGGACAGGCTACGAGCAGTACTTC. The chain recombines TRBV6-5 with TRBJ2-7; the match to TRBD1 covers 8 bases. Germline V gene lookup returns CDR1 MNHEY and CDR2 SVGAGI. The CDR3 extends over 14 amino acids. The V gene end was trimmed by 2 bases and the J gene end by 3 bases; junction bases not matched to a gene: 3.

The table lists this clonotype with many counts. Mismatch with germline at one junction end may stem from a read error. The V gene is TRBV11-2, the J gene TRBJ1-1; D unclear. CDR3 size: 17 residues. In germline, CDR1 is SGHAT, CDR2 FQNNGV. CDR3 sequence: CANSFTSGWSEDTEAFF. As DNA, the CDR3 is TGTGCCAACAGCTTCACATCTGGGTGGTCGGAGGACACTGAAGCTTTCTTT. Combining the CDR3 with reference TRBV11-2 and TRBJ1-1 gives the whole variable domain EAGVAQSPRYKIIEKRQSVAFWCNPISGHATLYWYQQILGQGPKLLIQFQNNGVVDDSQLPKDRFSAERLKGVDSTLKIQPAKLEDSAVYLCANSFTSGWSEDTEAFFGQGTRLTVV.

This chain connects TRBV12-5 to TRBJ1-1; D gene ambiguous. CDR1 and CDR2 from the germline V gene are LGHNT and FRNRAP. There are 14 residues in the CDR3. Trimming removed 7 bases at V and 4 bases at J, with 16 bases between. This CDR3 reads CASASSAMRTEAFF. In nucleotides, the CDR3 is TGTGCTAGTGCCTCCTCCGCTATGCGCACTGAAGCTTTCTTT.